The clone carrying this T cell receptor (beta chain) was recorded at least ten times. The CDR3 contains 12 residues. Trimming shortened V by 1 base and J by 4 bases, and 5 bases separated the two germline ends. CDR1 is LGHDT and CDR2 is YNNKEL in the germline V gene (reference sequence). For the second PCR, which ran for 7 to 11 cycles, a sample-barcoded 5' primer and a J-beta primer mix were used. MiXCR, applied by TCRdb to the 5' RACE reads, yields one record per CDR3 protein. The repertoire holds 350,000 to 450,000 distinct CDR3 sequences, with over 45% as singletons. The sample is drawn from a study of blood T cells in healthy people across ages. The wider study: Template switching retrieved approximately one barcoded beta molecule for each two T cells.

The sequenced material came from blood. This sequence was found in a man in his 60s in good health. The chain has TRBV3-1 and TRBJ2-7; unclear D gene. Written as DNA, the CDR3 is TGTGCCAGCAGCCAAGCTGGGTACGAGCAGTACTTC. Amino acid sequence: CASSQAGYEQYF.